This T cell receptor beta chain was obtained from a study of cytomegalovirus exposure and HLA in healthy donors. Study in general: Later, an analysis reported that the 130 or so validation repertoires had used the same platform as the roughly 650 first-cohort repertoires. Study conclusions and caveats: Rarity marked most TCR sequences, yet some public TCRs occurred in many donors.

The donors were part of the 120-subject validation cohort, which stood apart from the approximately 670-subject first cohort. Comments on this clone: Its antigen is as yet unknown.

The table came from immunoSEQ multiplex PCR; TCRdb's copy has only in-frame clones and leaves some out. The sample shows tens of thousands of clones, 93% of them seen only once. The CDR3 consists of 15 residues. Germline V gives CDR1 MNHNY, CDR2 SVGAGI (reference sequence). Trimming pared 5 bases from V and 2 bases from J, leaving 13 bases between. V gene TRBV6-6 combines with J gene TRBJ2-1, with D maybe TRBD1 (6 bases). The clonotype comes from a man aged 18 to 30 in good health and CMV-seronegative. The sample taken for sequencing was PBMCs. CDR3 nucleotide sequence: TGTGCCAGCAGTGTCCATCGGGACACCTACAATGAGCAGTTCTTC. It yields the protein CASSVHRDTYNEQFF.